This T cell receptor beta chain appears in the sequencing data of a study of OX40 agonist ivuxolimab in advanced cancers. The V gene's germline CDR1 is MNHEY and CDR2 SMNVEV (reference sequence). Trimming cost V 5 bases and J 2 bases, with 16 bases left between them. CDR3 length: 15 amino acids. To note about this clone: Its antigen remains unknown.

Clones were sequenced by immunoSEQ multiplex PCR, and TCRdb holds only the in-frame ones, with some missing. The table has 20,000 to 30,000 clones, around 90% seen once; the top ten hold 25% to 35%. General study points: The antigens recognized by the expanded peripheral T cells, that is their antigen specificity, were not determined. In general, CD8+ T cells held more expanded clones than CD4+ did, on average.

The sample consisted of CD4+ or CD8+ T cells sorted from blood, taken in a trial of the OX40 agonist ivuxolimab. The gene calls are TRBV27 and TRBJ2-7, with D possibly being TRBD1 or TRBD2 (5 bases each). The TCR was taken from an adult with an advanced solid tumor such as melanoma, head and neck, liver or kidney cancer. CDR3 nucleotide sequence: TGTGCCAGCAGTCATACCGGGACGGACACCTACGAGCAGTACTTC. Amino acids: CASSHTGTDTYEQYF.